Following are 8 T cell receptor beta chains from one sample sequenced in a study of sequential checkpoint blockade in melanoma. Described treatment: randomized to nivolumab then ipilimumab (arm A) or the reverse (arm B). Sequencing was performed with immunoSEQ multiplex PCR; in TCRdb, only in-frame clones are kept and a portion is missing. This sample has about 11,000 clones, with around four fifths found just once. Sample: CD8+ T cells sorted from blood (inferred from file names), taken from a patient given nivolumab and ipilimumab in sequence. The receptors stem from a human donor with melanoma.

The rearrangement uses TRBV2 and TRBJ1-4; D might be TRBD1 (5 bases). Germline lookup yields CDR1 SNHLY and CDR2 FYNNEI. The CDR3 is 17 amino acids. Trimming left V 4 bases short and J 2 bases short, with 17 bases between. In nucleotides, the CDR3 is TGTGCCAGCAGTGTAGACAGTCGGGAGTCGACTAATGAAAAACTGTTTTTT. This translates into CASSVDSRESTNEKLFF.

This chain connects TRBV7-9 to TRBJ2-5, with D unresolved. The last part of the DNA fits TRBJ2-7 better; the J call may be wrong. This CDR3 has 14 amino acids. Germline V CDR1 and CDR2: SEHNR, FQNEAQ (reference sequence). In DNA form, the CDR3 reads TGTGCCAGCAGCTTAGTGGGCAGCTCCTACGAGCAGTACTTC. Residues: CASSLVGSSYEQYF.

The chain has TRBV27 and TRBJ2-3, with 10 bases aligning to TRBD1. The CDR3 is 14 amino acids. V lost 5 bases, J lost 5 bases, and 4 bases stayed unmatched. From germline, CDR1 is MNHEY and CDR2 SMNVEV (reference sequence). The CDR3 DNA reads TGTGCCAGCAGTGACAGGGGGCGGGGAGATACGCAGTATTTT. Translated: CASSDRGRGDTQYF.

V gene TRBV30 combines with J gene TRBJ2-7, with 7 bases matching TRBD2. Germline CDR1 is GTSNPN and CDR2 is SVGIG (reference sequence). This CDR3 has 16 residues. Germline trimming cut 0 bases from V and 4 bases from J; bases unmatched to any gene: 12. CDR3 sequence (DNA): TGTGCCTGGAGTGTACTAAGGGAGGGTCCGAGTTACGAGCAGTACTTC. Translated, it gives CAWSVLREGPSYEQYF. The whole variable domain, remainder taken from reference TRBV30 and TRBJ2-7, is SQTIHQWPATLVQPVGSPLSLECTVEGTSNPNLYWYRQAAGRGLQLLFYSVGIGQISSEVPQNLSASRPQDRQFILSSKKLLLSDSGFYLCAWSVLREGPSYEQYFGPGTRLTVT.

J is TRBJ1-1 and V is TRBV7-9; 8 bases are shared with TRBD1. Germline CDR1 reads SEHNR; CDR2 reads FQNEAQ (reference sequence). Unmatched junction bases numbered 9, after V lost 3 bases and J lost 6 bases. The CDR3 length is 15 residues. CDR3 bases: TGTGCCAGCAGCTTTAGCTCCGGACAGGGCGCTGAAGCTTTCTTT. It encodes CASSFSSGQGAEAFF.

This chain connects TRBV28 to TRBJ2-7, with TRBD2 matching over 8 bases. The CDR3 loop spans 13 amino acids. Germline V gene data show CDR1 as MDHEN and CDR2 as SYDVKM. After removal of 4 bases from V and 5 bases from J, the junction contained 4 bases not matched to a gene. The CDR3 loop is CASSSHSGNEQYF. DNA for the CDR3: TGTGCCAGCAGTTCACATAGCGGGAACGAGCAGTACTTC.

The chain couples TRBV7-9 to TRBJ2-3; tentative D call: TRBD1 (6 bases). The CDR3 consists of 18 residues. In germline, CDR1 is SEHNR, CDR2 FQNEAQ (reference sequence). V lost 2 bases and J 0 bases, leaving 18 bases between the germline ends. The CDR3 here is CASSLSTTGYFSTDTQYF. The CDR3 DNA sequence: TGTGCCAGCAGCTTAAGTACCACAGGGTATTTTAGCACAGATACGCAGTATTTT.

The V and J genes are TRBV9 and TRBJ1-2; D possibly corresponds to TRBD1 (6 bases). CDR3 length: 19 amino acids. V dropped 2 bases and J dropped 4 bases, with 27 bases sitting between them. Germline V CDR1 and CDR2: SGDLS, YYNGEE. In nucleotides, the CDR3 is TGTGCCAGCAGCGTCTCTACAAGGACCCTTACAGGGATGAGCTATGGCTACACCTTC. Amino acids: CASSVSTRTLTGMSYGYTF. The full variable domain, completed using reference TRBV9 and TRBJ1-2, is DSGVTQTPKHLITATGQRVTLRCSPRSGDLSVYWYQQSLDQGLQFLIQYYNGEERAKGNILERFSAQQFPDLHSELNLSSLELGDSALYFCASSVSTRTLTGMSYGYTFGSGTRLTVV.